This record covers a single T cell receptor (beta chain). Its antigen is undetermined. The length of the CDR3 is 13 residues. From germline, CDR1 is SGDLS and CDR2 YYNGEE. V lost 0 bases, J lost 7 bases, and 7 bases lay in between. The data are from a study of OX40 agonist ivuxolimab in advanced cancers. For the study at large: Dose-escalation patients' cancers were hepatocellular carcinoma, melanoma, renal cell or head and neck cancer. Males comprised roughly four fifths of the group, whose mean age was approximately 62 years (range roughly 20 to 90). Study conclusions and caveats: Those patients achieving a partial response at 0.1-3.0 mg/kg showed among the lowest clonal expansion.

Generated by immunoSEQ multiplex PCR, the TCRdb table keeps only in-frame clones and is missing some. This sample has 35,000 to 45,000 clones, with about 90% found just once. The starting material was CD4+ or CD8+ T cells sorted from blood, obtained in a trial of the OX40 agonist ivuxolimab. The sequence was obtained from an adult with an advanced solid tumor such as melanoma, head and neck, liver or kidney cancer. This chain connects TRBV9 to TRBJ2-2; D unclear. The CDR3 region has the DNA TGTGCCAGCAGCGTAGGGGGAAGCGGGGAGCTGTTTTTT. Its protein product is CASSVGGSGELFF. Drawing the rest from reference TRBV9 and TRBJ2-2, the complete variable domain is DSGVTQTPKHLITATGQRVTLRCSPRSGDLSVYWYQQSLDQGLQFLIQYYNGEERAKGNILERFSAQQFPDLHSELNLSSLELGDSALYFCASSVGGSGELFFGEGSRLTVL.